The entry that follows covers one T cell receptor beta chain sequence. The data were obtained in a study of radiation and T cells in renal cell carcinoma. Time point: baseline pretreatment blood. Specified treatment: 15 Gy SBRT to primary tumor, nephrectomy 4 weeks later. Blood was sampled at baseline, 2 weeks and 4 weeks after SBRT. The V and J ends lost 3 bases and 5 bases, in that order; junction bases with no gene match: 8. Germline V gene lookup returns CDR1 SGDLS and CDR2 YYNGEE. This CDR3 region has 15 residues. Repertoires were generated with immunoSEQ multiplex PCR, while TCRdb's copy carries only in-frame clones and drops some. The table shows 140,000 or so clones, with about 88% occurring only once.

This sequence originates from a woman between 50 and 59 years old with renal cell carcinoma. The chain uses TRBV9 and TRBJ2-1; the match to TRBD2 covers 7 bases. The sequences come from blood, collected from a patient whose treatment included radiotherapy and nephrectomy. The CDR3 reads CASSATSPNDNEQFF. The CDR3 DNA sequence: TGTGCCAGCAGCGCGACTAGCCCTAACGACAATGAGCAGTTCTTC.